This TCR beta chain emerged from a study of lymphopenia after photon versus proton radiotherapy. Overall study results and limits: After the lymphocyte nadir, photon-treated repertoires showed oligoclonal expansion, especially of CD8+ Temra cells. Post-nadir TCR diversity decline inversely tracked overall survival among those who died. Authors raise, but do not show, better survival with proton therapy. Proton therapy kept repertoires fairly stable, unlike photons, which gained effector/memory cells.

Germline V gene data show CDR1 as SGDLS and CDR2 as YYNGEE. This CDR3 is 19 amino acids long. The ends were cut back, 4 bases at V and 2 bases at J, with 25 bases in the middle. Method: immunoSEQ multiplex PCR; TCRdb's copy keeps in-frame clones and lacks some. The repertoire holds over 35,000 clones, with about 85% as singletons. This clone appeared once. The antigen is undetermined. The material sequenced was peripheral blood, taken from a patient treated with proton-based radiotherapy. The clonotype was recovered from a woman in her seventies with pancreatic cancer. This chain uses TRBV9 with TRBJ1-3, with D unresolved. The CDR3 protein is CASSPQIRAGIVTGNTIYF. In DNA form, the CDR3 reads TGTGCCAGCAGCCCGCAAATACGAGCCGGGATCGTTACTGGAAACACCATATATTTT.